The table lists the clone carrying this T cell receptor (beta chain) with a few counts. Its antigen is currently unknown. The data were obtained in a study of T-cell memory formation after mild COVID-19. Background on the study: TCR clusters showed largely donor specificity. Study-wide findings and caveats: There were some responding clones in pre-infection memory, which suggested that cross-reactive memory had joined. CD4/CD8 balance held among clones contracting day 15 to 85, and later expanders leaned CD4+.

TCR alpha and TCR beta cDNA libraries carrying sample barcodes and UMIs came from 5'RACE with constant-segment primers. MiXCR was run by TCRdb on the 5' RACE reads, yielding one entry per CDR3 protein. This table holds fewer than 650,000 distinct CDR3 sequences, 15% to 20% found once. J lost 0 bases, V lost 6 bases, and 10 bases had no gene match. This CDR3 is built from 16 residues. CDR1 and CDR2 (germline): LNHDA, SQIVND (reference sequence). What was sequenced was PBMCs or a T cell subset sorted from them (not recorded which). The sequence was obtained from an adult woman who had mild COVID-19 (a few samples of this study predate the infection). Cell type and time point are not known. The chain joins TRBV19 to TRBJ1-2; 7 bases are shared with TRBD1. In DNA form, the CDR3 reads TGTGCCAGTAGAGAGGGACAGCCGAACGCTAACTATGGCTACACCTTC. This encodes CASREGQPNANYGYTF.